This T cell receptor beta chain was obtained from a study of immune evolution from preneoplasia to lung adenocarcinoma. Assay: immunoSEQ multiplex PCR; the TCRdb copy retains only in-frame clones and omits some. Of 8,000 to 10,000 clones in the sample, over 65% were seen once. CDR1 and CDR2 (germline): KGHSH, LQKENI. This CDR3 contains 13 residues. V gave up 3 bases and J gave up 8 bases; unmatched junction bases: 6. Sequenced material: FFPE lung adenocarcinoma in situ tissue. The chain links TRBV18 to TRBJ1-1, with 7 nucleotides matching TRBD1. This TCR derives from a person aged 60-79 years with lung adenocarcinoma. CDR3 region: CASSPGQQGEAFF. CDR3 nucleotides: TGTGCCAGCTCACCTGGACAACAGGGGGAAGCTTTCTTT.